The next 21 T cell receptor beta chains were all read from a single sample in a study of early T cells in non-severe SARS-CoV-2 infection (dated by TCRdb to the early 2020s). The method behind the library was 5' RACE. These reads were obtained on a NextSeq 500. Starting from the raw public reads, TCRdb applied fastp trimming at Q25, assembled clones with MiXCR and retained in-frame beta chains. Every distinct CDR3 protein forms one entry, paired with its most common genes and DNA. The sample table holds roughly 55,000 distinct CDR3 sequences, of which just under 15% were seen once. Approximately 11% of the sample comes from the top ten. Sequencing used whole blood, obtained at baseline. All receptors come from an adult who was a healthcare worker with PCR-confirmed SARS-CoV-2 infection or an uninfected control (not recorded which).

This clonotype was seen only a few times. J is TRBJ1-4 and V is TRBV7-6; 7 bases line up with TRBD1. Germline V gene data show CDR1 as SGHVS and CDR2 as FNYEAQ. With V trimmed by 5 bases and J by 8 bases, 11 bases remained unmatched. This CDR3 region has 15 residues. The CDR3 DNA sequence: TGTGCCAGCAGCGTAACCGGGACAGTCGGGGAAAAACTGTTTTTT. It is translated as CASSVTGTVGEKLFF.

In its sample, this clonotype was seen once. J is TRBJ1-6 and V is TRBV21-1; the D segment call TRBD1 is taken from the table without a DNA check. TRBV21-1 is given as a pseudogene. This CDR3 has 16 residues. CDR3 protein: CASRRPGGSYNSPLHF. CDR3 bases: TGTGCCAGCAGGAGACCAGGGGGCTCCTATAATTCACCCCTCCACTTT.

The table lists this clonotype with a few counts. The chain links TRBV3-1 to TRBJ1-1, with D maybe TRBD1 (6 bases). Germline V gives CDR1 LGHDT, CDR2 YNNKEL (reference sequence). This CDR3 has 14 amino acids. Trimming stripped 5 bases from V and 1 base from J, with 11 bases between. CDR3 sequence: CASSYLQGNTEAFF. CDR3 DNA: TGTGCCAGCAGCTACTTACAGGGGAACACTGAAGCTTTCTTT. Combining the CDR3 with reference TRBV3-1 and TRBJ1-1 gives the whole variable domain DTAVSQTPKYLVTQMGNDKSIKCEQNLGHDTMYWYKQDSKKFLKIMFSYNNKELIINETVPNRFSPKSPDKAHLNLHINSLELGDSAVYFCASSYLQGNTEAFFGQGTRLTVV.

The V gene is TRBV4-1, the J gene TRBJ2-1; tentatively, D is TRBD2 (6 bases). This CDR3 contains 15 residues. CDR1 and CDR2 (germline): MGHRA, YSYEKL. V lost 0 bases, J lost 10 bases, and 16 bases lay in between. The CDR3 reads CASSQDPRRGGEQFF. CDR3 coding DNA: TGCGCCAGCAGCCAAGATCCCAGGCGGGGCGGGGAGCAGTTCTTC.

This chain uses TRBV10-1 with TRBJ2-4; no reliable D call. Germline CDR1 WNHNN, CDR2 SYGVQD (reference sequence). This CDR3 region has 14 residues. V lost 2 bases and J lost 2, with 7 bases in between. Here the CDR3 DNA reads TGCGCCAGCAGTGAGACAGTAACCAAAAACATTCAGTACTTC. It encodes CASSETVTKNIQYF.

This clonotype was seen a few times. V gene TRBV5-1 combines with J gene TRBJ1-3; 8 nucleotides line up with TRBD1. CDR3 size: 16 residues. V lost 4 bases and J lost 2; bases outside the gene matches: 8. Germline assignment: CDR1 SGHRS and CDR2 YFSETQ. The chain's CDR3 is CASSPDRGRAGNTIYF. The CDR3 DNA reads TGCGCCAGCAGCCCAGACAGGGGTAGGGCTGGAAACACCATATATTTT.

This clonotype has a handful of counts. The chain couples TRBV20-1 to TRBJ1-4, with no clear D. CDR3 length: 10 amino acids. Germline CDR1 reads DFQATT; CDR2 reads SNEGSKA (reference sequence). V lost 6 bases and J lost 8, with 7 bases in between. CDR3 region: CSAVAEKLFF. CDR3 DNA: TGCAGTGCCGTCGCGGAAAAACTGTTTTTT.

Only a few counts were recorded for this clonotype. This chain links TRBV7-3 with TRBJ2-1; D gene unclear. Germline V gives CDR1 SGHTA, CDR2 FQGTGA. V was shortened by 1 base and J by 5 bases, with 12 bases between the two germline ends. The CDR3 consists of 15 residues. DNA for the CDR3: TGTGCCAGCAGCTTAATGTTAGCCCCCAACAATGAGCAGTTCTTC. Protein product: CASSLMLAPNNEQFF.

V and J are TRBV20-1 and TRBJ2-3; D unresolved. Trimming cost V 6 bases and J 1 base, with 14 bases left between them. The CDR3 runs 14 residues. Per the germline V gene, CDR1 is DFQATT and CDR2 is SNEGSKA (reference sequence). Here the CDR3 reads CSALSPLRTDTQYF. The CDR3 nucleotides read TGCAGTGCGCTTAGCCCCCTCCGCACAGATACGCAGTATTTT.

This sequence joins TRBV30 and TRBJ2-1; D unresolved. V was cut by 1 base and J by 8 bases, with 9 bases left in between. This CDR3 is 12 amino acids long. Germline V gives CDR1 GTSNPN, CDR2 SVGIG (reference sequence). The CDR3, as DNA: TGTGCCTGGAGTGGTCCCCGCCATGAGCAGTTCTTC. As protein: CAWSGPRHEQFF.

The rearrangement links TRBV7-9 to TRBJ2-5; D uncertain. V was shortened by 4 bases and J by 0 bases, with 12 bases between the two germline ends. Germline V gives CDR1 SEHNR, CDR2 FQNEAQ (reference sequence). CDR3 length: 15 residues. In DNA, the CDR3 is TGTGCCAGCAGCTCCACTACGTCTTACCAAGAGACCCAGTACTTC. The encoded protein is CASSSTTSYQETQYF. The variable domain in full, completed from reference TRBV7-9 and TRBJ2-5, reads DTGVSQNPRHKITKRGQNVTFRCDPISEHNRLYWYRQTLGQGPEFLTYFQNEAQLEKSRLLSDRFSAERPKGSFSTLEIQRTEQGDSAMYLCASSSTTSYQETQYFGPGTRLLVL.

The genes are TRBV20-1 and TRBJ2-3; 7 bases line up with TRBD2. The CDR3 length is 17 residues. Germline lookup yields CDR1 DFQATT and CDR2 SNEGSKA (reference sequence). The V gene end was trimmed by 3 bases and the J gene end by 5 bases; junction bases not matched to a gene: 17. The CDR3 DNA is TGCAGTGCTAGCTCCCCGGGCGAGCGGGATGGCAAAGATACGCAGTATTTT. The encoded protein is CSASSPGERDGKDTQYF.

This chain connects TRBV7-6 to TRBJ2-1; 7 bases are a match to TRBD1. The trim removed 5 bases at V and 7 bases at J, leaving 5 bases unmatched. There are 13 residues in the CDR3. Germline lookup yields CDR1 SGHVS and CDR2 FNYEAQ. The CDR3 DNA is TGTGCCAGCAGCAAGAACAGGGGTAATGAGCAGTTCTTC. Its translation is CASSKNRGNEQFF. The complete variable domain, with remaining parts taken from reference TRBV7-6 and TRBJ2-1, reads GAGVSQSPRYKVTKRGQDVALRCDPISGHVSLYWYRQALGQGPEFLTYFNYEAQQDKSGLPNDRFSAERPEGSISTLTIQRTEQRDSAMYRCASSKNRGNEQFFGPGTRLTVL.

There are a few counts of this clonotype. The chain joins TRBV7-2 to TRBJ2-4; D might be TRBD2 (6 bases). Germline V lookup: CDR1 SGHTA, CDR2 FQGNSA. V was pared by 9 bases and J by 0 bases, with 15 bases between. The CDR3 totals 15 residues. The CDR3 DNA reads as TGTGCCAGTAGTGGGGGGAGAGCAGCCAAAAACATTCAGTACTTC. Translation: CASSGGRAAKNIQYF.

The J gene is TRBJ1-4, the V gene TRBV6-6; no clear D. Trimming removed 5 bases from V and 0 bases from J, with 10 bases in between. Looked up from germline, CDR1 is MNHNY and CDR2 is SVGAGI (reference sequence). There are 15 residues in the CDR3. The CDR3 coding sequence is TGTGCCAGCAGTACCTCGGGAGCAACTAATGAAAAACTGTTTTTT. Protein sequence: CASSTSGATNEKLFF.

The V and J genes are TRBV18 and TRBJ1-2; D is perhaps TRBD1 (5 bases). Germline CDR1 reads KGHSH; CDR2 reads LQKENI. Trimming cost V 3 bases and J 7 bases, with 18 bases left between them. This CDR3 has 15 amino acids. The CDR3 DNA follows: TGTGCCAGCTCACCGGGGTCGACTGGGACGTCTGGCTACACCTTC. This encodes CASSPGSTGTSGYTF.

This clonotype was seen only a few times. The chain employs TRBV20-1 and TRBJ2-3; no firm D call. Germline V gives CDR1 DFQATT, CDR2 SNEGSKA (reference sequence). V was cut by 3 bases and J by 3 bases, with 7 bases left in between. The CDR3 has 12 amino acids. The CDR3 DNA is TGCAGTGCTAGCGGCCGGACAGATACGCAGTATTTT. Translated, it gives CSASGRTDTQYF.

Many counts were recorded for this clonotype. V is TRBV12-3 or TRBV12-4 and J is TRBJ2-5, with D possibly matching TRBD2 (6 bases). Trimming removed 7 bases from V and 3 bases from J, with 21 bases in between. The CDR3 consists of 16 residues. In nucleotides, the CDR3 is TGTGCCAGCAACATGGGGCGGTTTTGGGGGGAAGAGACCCAGTACTTC. This gives the protein CASNMGRFWGEETQYF.

This clonotype was seen only a few times. V is TRBV9 and J is TRBJ2-1, with D perhaps assigned TRBD1 or TRBD2 (5 bases each). V lost 3 bases, J lost 4 bases, and 8 bases lay in between. Germline CDR1 is SGDLS and CDR2 is YYNGEE. This CDR3 comprises 13 residues. Here the CDR3 DNA reads TGTGCCAGCAGCGGGGACGCATACAATGAGCAGTTCTTC. Translated, it gives CASSGDAYNEQFF.

The V and J genes are TRBV6-7 and TRBJ1-1; D gene unclear. TRBV6-7 belongs to the ORF category, with a function that is uncertain. Trimming stripped 0 bases from V and 1 base from J, with 9 bases between. The CDR3 sequence is 15 residues long. The CDR3 reads CASSYSLGPNTEAFF. DNA of the CDR3: TGTGCCAGCAGTTACTCGTTAGGACCGAACACTGAAGCTTTCTTT.

This chain links TRBV18 with TRBJ2-7; TRBD1 is a possible D gene (6 bases). Germline V gives CDR1 KGHSH, CDR2 LQKENI. The CDR3 extends over 13 amino acids. Trimming removed 4 bases at V and 5 bases at J, with 12 bases between. DNA of the CDR3: TGTGCCAGCTCACGAAACAAGGGGGACGAGCAGTACTTC. This translates into CASSRNKGDEQYF. The full variable domain, completed using reference TRBV18 and TRBJ2-7, is NAGVMQNPRHLVRRRGQEARLRCSPMKGHSHVYWYRQLPEEGLKFMVYLQKENIIDESGMPKERFSAEFPKEGPSILRIQQVVRGDSAAYFCASSRNKGDEQYFGPGTRLTVT.